This T cell receptor beta chain came from a study of T cells in Graves' hyperthyroidism and ophthalmopathy. Study results and caveats: Ophthalmopathy onset followed model prediction by a median about six months.

The V and J ends lost 0 bases and 8 bases respectively, with 17 bases between them. CDR1 and CDR2 (germline): LGHNA, YSLEER. This CDR3 has 16 residues. The study excluded patients with uncontrolled infection, other autoimmune disease, pregnancy or lactation. Based on clinical symptoms, serum thyroxine and TRAb, thyroid ultrasound and orbital computed tomography, diagnoses were reached. Amplification yielded TCR beta CDR3 regions, with RNA transcripts as the source. When the TCR CDR3 underwent first-round RT-PCR, the HTBI primer set was used. TCRdb used MiXCR to reprocess the multiplex PCR reads, holding one entry per CDR3 protein. Of approximately 600,000 distinct CDR3 sequences in the sample, 15% to 20% were seen once. With regard to this clonotype: The target antigen is unknown.

The TCR sequence derives from a young woman with Graves' hyperthyroidism. J is TRBJ2-1 and V is TRBV4-3; D is tentatively TRBD1 or TRBD2 (5 bases each). Sequenced: blood. DNA of the CDR3: TGCGCCAGCAGCCAAGAGGGGGTAGCCCAAGGTTATGAGCAGTTCTTC. This sequence encodes CASSQEGVAQGYEQFF.